The 32 T cell receptor beta chains in this list originate from one sample, sequenced in a study of blood T cell repertoires in COVID-19. Repertoires were generated with immunoSEQ multiplex PCR, while TCRdb's copy carries only in-frame clones and drops some. The repertoire holds about 250,000 clones, with around 90% as singletons. Sequenced material: PBMCs or T cells enriched from blood (not recorded which). The receptors were sampled from a woman aged 25-40 years with acute COVID-19.

The rearrangement links TRBV15 to TRBJ1-1; 7 bases fit TRBD1. From germline, CDR1 is LNHNV and CDR2 YYDKDF (reference sequence). The CDR3 is made up of 17 amino acids. V lost 4 bases to trimming and J lost 0 bases; unmatched junction nucleotides: 11. For the CDR3, the DNA is TGTGCCACCAGCACAGCCGGGACAGCACCGATGAACACTGAAGCTTTCTTT. Protein: CATSTAGTAPMNTEAFF.

The CDR3 DNA reads as TGTGCCAGCAGCCCGACAGGGTTTGCGCAGTATTTT. Translated, it gives CASSPTGFAQYF. The V gene is TRBV25-1, the J gene TRBJ2-3; 7 bases are shared with TRBD1. The germline gives CDR1 MGHDK, CDR2 SYGVNS. V trimming: 6 bases; J trimming: 10 bases; junction bases outside the gene matches: 7. The CDR3 sequence is 12 residues long.

This chain links TRBV11-2 with TRBJ2-7; a possible D gene is TRBD2 (6 bases). V was trimmed by 5 bases and J by 3 bases, leaving 17 bases between them. This CDR3 is 15 amino acids long. In germline, CDR1 is SGHAT, CDR2 FQNNGV. The CDR3 here is CASSPSVGSGYEQYF. Here the CDR3 DNA reads TGTGCCAGCAGCCCCTCAGTGGGTAGCGGCTACGAGCAGTACTTC.

The chain employs TRBV2 and TRBJ2-7; possible D gene TRBD2, 6 bases. CDR3 length: 13 amino acids. Trimming shortened V by 2 bases and J by 3 bases, and 8 bases separated the two germline ends. Germline V lookup: CDR1 SNHLY, CDR2 FYNNEI. The CDR3: CASSETRGYEQYF. As DNA, the CDR3 is TGTGCCAGCAGTGAAACGCGGGGCTACGAGCAGTACTTC.

The gene calls are TRBV19 and TRBJ1-2; possibly TRBD1 for D (5 bases). The CDR3 spans 14 residues. CDR1 is LNHDA, CDR2 SQIVND, per germline (reference sequence). V lost 4 bases and J lost 3, with 12 bases in between. CDR3 sequence (DNA): TGTGCCAGTAGTACTTCCCCAGGGTACTATGGCTACACCTTC. Translated: CASSTSPGYYGYTF.

V gene TRBV7-8 combines with J gene TRBJ1-2, with TRBD1 matching over 12 bases. Germline loops: CDR1 SGHVS, CDR2 FQNEAQ. The V and J ends lost 1 base and 7 bases, in that order; junction bases with no gene match: 4. The CDR3 loop spans 15 amino acids. The CDR3 sequence: CASSLVGQGAGGYTF. Written as DNA, the CDR3 is TGTGCCAGCAGCTTAGTGGGACAGGGGGCAGGTGGCTACACCTTC.

The chain has TRBV18 and TRBJ1-2, with TRBD1 as a possible D gene (5 bases). V lost 0 bases and J 8 bases, leaving 7 bases between the germline ends. The CDR3 consists of 12 residues. The germline V gene encodes CDR1 KGHSH and CDR2 LQKENI. DNA for the CDR3: TGTGCCAGCTCACCACCCCCAGGGGGCTACACCTTC. It yields the protein CASSPPPGGYTF.

The chain uses TRBV11-3 and TRBJ2-1, with 15 bases lining up with TRBD2. The junction had 3 bases not matched to a gene; V was cut back by 5 bases and J by 10 bases. The CDR3 is made up of 14 amino acids. The germline V gene encodes CDR1 SGHNT and CDR2 YENEEA. The CDR3 spells CASSPGTSGGEQFF. DNA for the CDR3: TGTGCCAGCAGCCCCGGGACTAGCGGGGGGGAGCAGTTCTTC.

The J gene is TRBJ1-6, the V gene TRBV28; D unresolved. This CDR3 has 16 amino acids. V lost 3 bases, J lost 5 bases, and 14 bases lay in between. Germline loops: CDR1 MDHEN, CDR2 SYDVKM. The CDR3 loop is CASSLPGRPDNSPLHF. The CDR3 region has the DNA TGTGCCAGCAGTTTGCCTGGGAGGCCGGATAATTCACCCCTCCACTTT.

The CDR3 region is CASSGQGAVADTQYF. CDR3 coding DNA: TGTGCCAGCAGCGGACAGGGGGCGGTGGCAGATACGCAGTATTTT. This chain connects TRBV7-9 to TRBJ2-3; 11 nucleotides align to TRBD1. Germline V lookup: CDR1 SEHNR, CDR2 FQNEAQ (reference sequence). V dropped 5 bases and J dropped 4; count of bases not matched to a gene: 5. The CDR3 runs 15 residues.

The V and J genes are TRBV11-3 and TRBJ2-2; D possibly corresponds to TRBD2 (6 bases). Germline loops: CDR1 SGHNT, CDR2 YENEEA. The CDR3 is made up of 15 amino acids. The ends were cut back, 1 base at V and 6 bases at J, with 12 bases in the middle. CDR3 protein: CASSLGQAGPGELFF. CDR3 DNA: TGTGCCAGCAGCTTAGGCCAGGCGGGGCCCGGGGAGCTGTTTTTT.

Comment on this clone: The identical CDR3 is also encoded by other nucleotide sequences in the sample. The gene calls are TRBV6-5 and TRBJ2-1; D not certain. V lost 1 base to trimming and J lost 9 bases, with 4 bases between them. This CDR3 contains 11 residues. Germline V gene lookup returns CDR1 MNHEY and CDR2 SVGAGI. In DNA, the CDR3 is TGTGCCAGCAGTTACTATAGTGAGCAGTTCTTC. Protein: CASSYYSEQFF.

Concerning this clone itself: A far larger clone differs by one base, so this is likely a read error. This sequence joins TRBV7-9 and TRBJ2-2, with 9 bases that match TRBD1. Germline V lookup: CDR1 SEHNR, CDR2 FQNEAQ (reference sequence). This CDR3 has 15 amino acids. With V trimmed by 5 bases and J by 4 bases, 5 bases remained unmatched. DNA of the CDR3: TGTGCCAGCAGCCCGGGACAGGGTCCCACCGGGGAGCTGTTTTTT. Its protein is CASSPGQGPTGELFF.

The V call is TRBV6-4, the J call TRBJ1-1; a possible D gene is TRBD1 (6 bases). Trimming took off 2 bases at V and 5 bases at J, with 9 bases between the two ends. The CDR3 length is 13 residues. Germline V gives CDR1 MRHNA, CDR2 SNTAGT. CDR3 region: CASSDTQGTEAFF. The CDR3 DNA reads TGTGCCAGCAGTGACACACAGGGTACTGAAGCTTTCTTT.

The V call is TRBV7-2, the J call TRBJ1-5; weak D call: TRBD1 (5 bases). With 7 bases removed from V and 0 bases from J, the gap between germline ends came to 13 bases. The CDR3 has 15 amino acids. Germline loops: CDR1 SGHTA, CDR2 FQGNSA. CDR3 bases: TGTGCCAGCACCCGGGGGGGAGATAGCAATCAGCCCCAGCATTTT. This gives the protein CASTRGGDSNQPQHF.

The genes are TRBV9 and TRBJ2-1; 8 bases map to TRBD1. The CDR3 consists of 16 residues. Germline CDR1 SGDLS, CDR2 YYNGEE. V trimming: 2 bases; J trimming: 7 bases; junction bases outside the gene matches: 11. CDR3 residues: CASSVSARGRYNEQFF. Here the CDR3 DNA reads TGTGCCAGCAGCGTTTCAGCCAGGGGGCGGTATAATGAGCAGTTCTTC. The complete variable domain, with remaining parts taken from reference TRBV9 and TRBJ2-1, reads DSGVTQTPKHLITATGQRVTLRCSPRSGDLSVYWYQQSLDQGLQFLIQYYNGEERAKGNILERFSAQQFPDLHSELNLSSLELGDSALYFCASSVSARGRYNEQFFGPGTRLTVL.

The chain employs TRBV28 and TRBJ1-2, with D possibly being TRBD1 (6 bases). The germline V gene encodes CDR1 MDHEN and CDR2 SYDVKM. Deletions cut 5 bases from V and 4 bases from J, with 14 bases between. The CDR3 spans 14 residues. CDR3 residues: CASSGGGQGYGYTF. The CDR3 coding sequence is TGTGCCAGCAGTGGCGGGGGGCAAGGCTATGGCTACACCTTC.

The V and J genes are TRBV14 and TRBJ1-1; no clear D. Trimming cost V 1 base and J 4 bases, with 10 bases left between them. In germline, CDR1 is SGHDN, CDR2 FVKESK. There are 14 residues in the CDR3. The CDR3 loop reads CASSQVRGSTEAFF. CDR3 in DNA: TGTGCCAGCAGCCAAGTGCGCGGGTCCACTGAAGCTTTCTTT.

The V and J genes are TRBV5-1 and TRBJ2-1, with TRBD2 matching over 7 bases. From germline, CDR1 is SGHRS and CDR2 YFSETQ. The CDR3 is 18 residues long. The J segment lost 0 bases and the V segment lost 1 base, leaving 10 bases of the junction unmatched. In nucleotides, the CDR3 is TGCGCCAGCAGCTTGACAATCGCGGGAGCTCTCTCCTACAATGAGCAGTTCTTC. Protein: CASSLTIAGALSYNEQFF.

The rearrangement joins TRBV5-6 to TRBJ1-1, with 10 bases matching TRBD1. This CDR3 region has 15 residues. J gave up 3 bases and V 3 bases, and 5 bases lay outside the gene matches. Per germline, CDR1 SGHDT and CDR2 YYEEEE. Written as DNA, the CDR3 is TGTGCCAGCAGCTACGGGACAGGGGCGGACACTGAAGCTTTCTTT. Amino acids: CASSYGTGADTEAFF.

The V and J genes are TRBV29-1 and TRBJ2-1; 8 bases fit TRBD1. Germline assignment: CDR1 SQVTM and CDR2 ANQGSEA. The J segment lost 0 bases and the V segment lost 7 bases, leaving 5 bases of the junction unmatched. This CDR3 spans 14 amino acids. The CDR3 here is CSAGQGGSYNEQFF. The CDR3 nucleotides read TGCAGCGCCGGACAGGGTGGCTCCTACAATGAGCAGTTCTTC.

This clone was counted between two and nine times. V gene TRBV7-2 combines with J gene TRBJ1-2; weak D call: TRBD1 (6 bases). Germline V gene sequence: CDR1 SGHTA, CDR2 FQGNSA. The CDR3 contains 14 residues. V was pared by 4 bases and J by 4 bases, with 13 bases between. The CDR3: CASSSQGGGYGYTF. CDR3 bases: TGTGCCAGCAGCTCACAGGGCGGGGGCTATGGCTACACCTTC.

The chain recombines TRBV7-9 with TRBJ1-2; D is unclear. Germline assignment: CDR1 SEHNR and CDR2 FQNEAQ (reference sequence). With 2 bases removed from V and 5 bases from J, the gap between germline ends came to 15 bases. CDR3 length equals 15 residues. CDR3 in amino acids: CASSLYPHPAYGYTF. The CDR3 DNA reads as TGTGCCAGCAGCTTATATCCACATCCCGCTTATGGCTACACCTTC.

This clone was seen just once. The rearrangement uses TRBV2 and TRBJ2-1; 7 bases are shared with TRBD2. CDR3 length: 15 residues. CDR1 is SNHLY, CDR2 FYNNEI, per germline. V trimming: 4 bases; J trimming: 9 bases; junction bases outside the gene matches: 12. The chain's CDR3 is CASSVPVTTGGEQFF. The CDR3 DNA sequence: TGTGCCAGCAGTGTCCCGGTTACCACGGGGGGTGAGCAGTTCTTC.

The CDR3 sequence: CASSVDRGSGEKLFF. The CDR3 nucleotides are TGTGCCAGCAGCGTAGACAGGGGCAGCGGTGAAAAACTGTTTTTT. The chain carries TRBV9 and TRBJ1-4, with 7 bases fitting TRBD1. This CDR3 contains 15 residues. The V gene's germline CDR1 is SGDLS and CDR2 YYNGEE. After removal of 0 bases from V and 7 bases from J, the junction contained 6 bases not matched to a gene. Together with reference TRBV9 and TRBJ1-4, the CDR3 gives the full variable domain: DSGVTQTPKHLITATGQRVTLRCSPRSGDLSVYWYQQSLDQGLQFLIQYYNGEERAKGNILERFSAQQFPDLHSELNLSSLELGDSALYFCASSVDRGSGEKLFFGSGTQLSVL.

The J gene is TRBJ2-7, the V gene TRBV12-3 or TRBV12-4, with D uncertain. This CDR3 has 12 amino acids. Trimming took 2 bases from V and 6 from J, leaving 8 bases between them. The CDR3 sequence: CASSLLPGEQYF. The CDR3 DNA is TGTGCCAGCAGTTTATTACCCGGCGAGCAGTACTTC.

V is TRBV28 and J is TRBJ2-3, with TRBD1 matching over 7 bases. Germline loops: CDR1 MDHEN, CDR2 SYDVKM. The CDR3 is 17 amino acids. V gave up 6 bases and J gave up 0 bases; unmatched junction bases: 12. The CDR3 reads CASRLTARDSSTDTQYF. CDR3 sequence (DNA): TGTGCCAGCAGGCTTACCGCACGGGACAGTAGCACAGATACGCAGTATTTT.

V gene TRBV6-6 combines with J gene TRBJ2-5, with 7 bases aligning to TRBD2. The CDR3 extends over 13 amino acids. Germline loops: CDR1 MNHNY, CDR2 SVGAGI (reference sequence). V shed 2 bases and J 5 bases; nucleotides not matched to a gene: 2. CDR3 amino acids: CASSYGGGETQYF. Written as DNA, the CDR3 is TGTGCCAGCAGTTACGGCGGGGGTGAGACCCAGTACTTC.

Here the CDR3 reads CASRPTGNNEKLFF. The CDR3 coding sequence is TGTGCCAGCAGACCTACAGGGAACAATGAAAAACTGTTTTTT. The chain joins TRBV11-1 to TRBJ1-4; tentatively, D is TRBD1 (6 bases). CDR1 and CDR2 (germline): SGHAT, FQDESV (reference sequence). Trimming stripped 6 bases from V and 5 bases from J, with 13 bases between. This CDR3 comprises 14 residues.

The chain carries TRBV9 and TRBJ2-3, with 9 bases that match TRBD2. The CDR3 extends over 17 amino acids. From germline, CDR1 is SGDLS and CDR2 YYNGEE. Trimming cost V 0 bases and J 5 bases; bases outside gene matches: 10. CDR3 protein: CASSVGAQRGAGDTQYF. CDR3 nucleotide sequence: TGTGCCAGCAGCGTAGGAGCCCAGCGGGGGGCGGGAGATACGCAGTATTTT.

CDR3 loop: CASSLPPGQGAGSPLHF. CDR3 sequence (DNA): TGTGCCAGCAGCTTACCCCCGGGACAGGGGGCGGGTTCACCCCTCCACTTT. The chain is built from TRBV7-9 and TRBJ1-6; 12 nucleotides match TRBD1. Looked up from germline, CDR1 is SEHNR and CDR2 is FQNEAQ (reference sequence). The length of the CDR3 is 17 residues. Germline trimming cut 2 bases from V and 9 bases from J; bases unmatched to any gene: 8.

This clone showed up just once. The chain is built from TRBV10-3 and TRBJ1-3, with no clear D. This CDR3 comprises 14 residues. From germline, CDR1 is ENHRY and CDR2 SYGVKD. V dropped 0 bases and J dropped 3 bases, with 6 bases sitting between them. The CDR3 here is CAISESQNGNTIYF. The DNA for the CDR3 is TGTGCCATCAGTGAGTCCCAGAATGGAAACACCATATATTTT.